The next 6 T cell receptor beta chains were all read from a single sample in a study of cytomegalovirus exposure and HLA in healthy donors. Measured with immunoSEQ multiplex PCR; TCRdb has only the in-frame clones, and not every one. The repertoire consists of about 240,000 clones, with around nine tenths occurring once and the leading ten covering about 3%. Sequencing was performed on PBMCs. The receptors here all came from a man aged 18 to 35 in good health and CMV-seronegative.

The chain couples TRBV4-1 to TRBJ2-7; possibly TRBD2 for D (6 bases). Trimming stripped 1 base from V and 5 bases from J, with 15 bases between. There are 15 residues in the CDR3. Germline V CDR1 and CDR2: MGHRA, YSYEKL. CDR3 sequence reads: CASSQAGREEDEQYF. The CDR3 coding sequence is TGCGCCAGCAGCCAAGCCGGGAGAGAGGAAGACGAGCAGTACTTC.

The chain is built from TRBV10-3 and TRBJ2-3; 9 bases are a match to TRBD2. The CDR3 has 16 amino acids. V was pared by 7 bases and J by 3 bases, with 11 bases of the junction left unmatched. Per the germline V gene, CDR1 is ENHRY and CDR2 is SYGVKD. CDR3 sequence (DNA): TGTGCCATCACCCACGATAGCGGGAGTGGGACAGATACGCAGTATTTT. This encodes CAITHDSGSGTDTQYF.

This clone was observed once. J is TRBJ2-7 and V is TRBV6-1, with 10 bases matching TRBD2. Germline lookup yields CDR1 MNHNS and CDR2 SASEGT. The CDR3 has 15 amino acids. V lost 3 bases and J lost 3; bases outside the gene matches: 5. In nucleotides, the CDR3 is TGTGCCAGCAGTGACAATGTAGCGGGAGGCTACGAGCAGTACTTC. Amino acids: CASSDNVAGGYEQYF.

This sequence joins TRBV29-1 and TRBJ2-1; 11 bases line up with TRBD2. The CDR3 totals 16 residues. V was pared by 1 base and J by 6 bases, with 8 bases of the junction left unmatched. Germline V CDR1 and CDR2: SQVTM, ANQGSEA. In nucleotides, the CDR3 is TGCAGCGTTGAAGGGCTAGCGGGGGGCAGGTTCAATGAGCAGTTCTTC. Encoded protein: CSVEGLAGGRFNEQFF.

In this sample, this clone turned up once. This chain uses TRBV11-2 with TRBJ2-2; D ambiguous. This CDR3 is built from 13 residues. Germline CDR1 and CDR2: SGHAT and FQNNGV. Between the trimmed V and J ends, which lost 5 bases and 6 bases, there was a span of 10 bases. CDR3 sequence reads: CASSGLRSGELFF. The CDR3 DNA reads as TGTGCCAGCAGCGGGTTGAGGTCCGGGGAGCTGTTTTTT.

The chain employs TRBV6-4 and TRBJ2-6; no clear D. The CDR3 loop spans 15 amino acids. Germline CDR1 reads MRHNA; CDR2 reads SNTAGT. V lost 2 bases to trimming and J lost 2 bases, with 7 bases between them. The CDR3 bases are TGTGCCAGCAGTGACGTAGCAGCTGGGGCCAACGTCCTGACTTTC. Translating gives CASSDVAAGANVLTF.